Judged by abundance, the clone carrying this TCR beta chain is medium-sized. Its antigen is unidentified. Multiplex touch-down PCR with TRB-A/B primers amplified rearranged V-D-J TRB sequences. TCRdb used MiXCR to reprocess the multiplex PCR reads, holding one entry per CDR3 protein. This sample carries 10,000 to 15,000 distinct CDR3 sequences, roughly 36% of them seen once, and the ten largest clones take approximately 6.6%. The sample originates from a study of T cell repertoires in aging, cancer and after chemotherapy. V lost 3 bases to trimming and J lost 5 bases, with 7 bases between them. The CDR3 is 13 residues long. Germline V gene sequence: CDR1 MRHNA, CDR2 SNTAGT. The template was genomic DNA from peripheral blood, not RNA. Notes on the study in general: Untreated cancer patients had significantly lower blood TCR diversity than age-matched healthy donors. Across the chemotherapy interval, each cancer cohort showed higher median generation probability, suggesting thymic rebound. In healthy donors, age-related TCR diversity loss mainly reflected lost richness.

The sequencing sample was made of blood. This TCR was recovered from a human donor in good health. The donor label of this sample is uncertain. The V call is TRBV6-4, the J call TRBJ2-2, with D maybe TRBD2 (6 bases). The DNA of the CDR3 is TGTGCCAGCAGTGAACTAGCTACCGGGGAGCTGTTTTTT. Protein sequence: CASSELATGELFF.